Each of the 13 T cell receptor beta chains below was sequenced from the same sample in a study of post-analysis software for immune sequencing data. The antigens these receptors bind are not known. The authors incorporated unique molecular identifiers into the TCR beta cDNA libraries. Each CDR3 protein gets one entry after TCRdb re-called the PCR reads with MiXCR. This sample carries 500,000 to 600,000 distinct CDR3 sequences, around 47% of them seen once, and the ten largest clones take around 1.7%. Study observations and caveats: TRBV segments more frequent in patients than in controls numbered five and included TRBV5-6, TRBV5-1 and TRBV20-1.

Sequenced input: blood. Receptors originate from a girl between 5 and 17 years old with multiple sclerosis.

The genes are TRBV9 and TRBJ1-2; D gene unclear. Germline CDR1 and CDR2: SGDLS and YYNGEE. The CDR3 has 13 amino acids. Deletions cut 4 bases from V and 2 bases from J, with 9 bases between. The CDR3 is CASSSGENYGYTF. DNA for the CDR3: TGTGCCAGCAGCTCCGGGGAGAACTATGGCTACACCTTC.

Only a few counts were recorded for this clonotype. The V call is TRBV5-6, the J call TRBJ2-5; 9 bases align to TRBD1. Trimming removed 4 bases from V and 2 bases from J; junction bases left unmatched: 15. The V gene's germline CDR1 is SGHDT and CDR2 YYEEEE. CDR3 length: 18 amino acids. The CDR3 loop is CASSPSVRQGESQETQYF. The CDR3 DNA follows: TGTGCCAGCAGCCCGAGTGTACGACAGGGGGAGAGTCAAGAGACCCAGTACTTC.

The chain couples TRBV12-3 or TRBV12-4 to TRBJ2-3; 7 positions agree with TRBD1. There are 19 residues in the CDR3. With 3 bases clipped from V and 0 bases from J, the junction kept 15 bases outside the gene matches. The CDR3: CASSFPSWDSFTSTDTQYF. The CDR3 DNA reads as TGTGCCAGCAGTTTTCCCTCCTGGGACAGCTTCACTAGCACAGATACGCAGTATTTT.

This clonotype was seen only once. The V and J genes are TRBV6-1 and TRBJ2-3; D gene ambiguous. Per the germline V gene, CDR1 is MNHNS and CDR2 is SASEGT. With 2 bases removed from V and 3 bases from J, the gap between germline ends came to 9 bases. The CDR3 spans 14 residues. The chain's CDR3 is CASSESRVTDTQYF. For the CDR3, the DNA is TGTGCCAGCAGTGAATCCCGGGTTACAGATACGCAGTATTTT.

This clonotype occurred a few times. The CDR3 DNA follows: TGTGCCACTACCAAGACAGATTCCTACGAGCAGTACTTC. It is translated as CATTKTDSYEQYF. The chain links TRBV2 to TRBJ2-7; D might be TRBD1 (5 bases). Germline V CDR1 and CDR2: SNHLY, FYNNEI. The CDR3 runs to 13 residues. V lost 10 bases, J lost 1 base, and 14 bases lay in between.

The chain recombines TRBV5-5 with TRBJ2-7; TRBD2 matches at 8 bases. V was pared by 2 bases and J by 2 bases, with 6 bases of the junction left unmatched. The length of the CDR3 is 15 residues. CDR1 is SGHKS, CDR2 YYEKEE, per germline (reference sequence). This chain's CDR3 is CASSFLTGGPYEQYF. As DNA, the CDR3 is TGTGCCAGCAGCTTTCTGACGGGAGGGCCCTACGAGCAGTACTTC. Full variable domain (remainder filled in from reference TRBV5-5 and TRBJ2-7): DAGVTQSPTHLIKTRGQQVTLRCSPISGHKSVSWYQQVLGQGPQFIFQYYEKEERGRGNFPDRFSARQFPNYSSELNVNALLLGDSALYLCASSFLTGGPYEQYFGPGTRLTVT.

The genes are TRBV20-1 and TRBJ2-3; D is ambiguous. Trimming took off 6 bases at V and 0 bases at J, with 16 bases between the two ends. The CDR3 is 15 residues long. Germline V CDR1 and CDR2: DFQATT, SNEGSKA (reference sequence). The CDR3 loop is CSAFYSATSTDTQYF. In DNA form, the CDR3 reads TGCAGTGCCTTTTATAGTGCCACTAGCACAGATACGCAGTATTTT.

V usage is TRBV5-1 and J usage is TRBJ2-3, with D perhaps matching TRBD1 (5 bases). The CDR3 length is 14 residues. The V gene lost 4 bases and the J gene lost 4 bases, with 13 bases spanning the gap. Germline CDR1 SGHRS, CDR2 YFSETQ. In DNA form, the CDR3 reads TGCGCCAGCAGCCAGGGCCTATTTGCAGATACGCAGTATTTT. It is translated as CASSQGLFADTQYF.

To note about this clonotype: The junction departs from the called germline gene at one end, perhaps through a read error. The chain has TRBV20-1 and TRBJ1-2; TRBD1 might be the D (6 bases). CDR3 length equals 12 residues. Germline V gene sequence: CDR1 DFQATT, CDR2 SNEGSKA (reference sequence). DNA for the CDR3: TGTAGTGGGGGCAGGGGTTGGAGTGGCTACACCTTC. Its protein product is CSGGRGWSGYTF.

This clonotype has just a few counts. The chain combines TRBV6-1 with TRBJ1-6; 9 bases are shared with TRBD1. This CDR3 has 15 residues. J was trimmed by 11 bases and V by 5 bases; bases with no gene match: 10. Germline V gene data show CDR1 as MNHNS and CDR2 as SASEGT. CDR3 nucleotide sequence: TGTGCCAGCAGTCACGGACAGGGGACGAATCCACCCCTCCACTTT. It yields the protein CASSHGQGTNPPLHF.

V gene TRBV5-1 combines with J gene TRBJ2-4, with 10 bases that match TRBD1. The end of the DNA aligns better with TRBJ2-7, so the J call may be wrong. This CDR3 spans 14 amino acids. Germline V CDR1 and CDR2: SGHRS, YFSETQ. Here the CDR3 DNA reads TGCGCCAGTAGGACAGGGGGGTGGACCTACGAGCAGTACTTC. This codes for CASRTGGWTYEQYF.

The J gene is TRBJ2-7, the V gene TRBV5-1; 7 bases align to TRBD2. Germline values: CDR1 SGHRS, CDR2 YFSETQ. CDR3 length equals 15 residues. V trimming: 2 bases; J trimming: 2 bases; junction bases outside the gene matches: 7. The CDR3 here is CASSFVREGTYEQYF. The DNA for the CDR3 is TGCGCCAGCAGCTTTGTAAGGGAGGGCACCTACGAGCAGTACTTC. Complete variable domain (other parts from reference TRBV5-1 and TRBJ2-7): KAGVTQTPRYLIKTRGQQVTLSCSPISGHRSVSWYQQTPGQGLQFLFEYFSETQRNKGNFPGRFSGRQFSNSRSEMNVSTLELGDSALYLCASSFVREGTYEQYFGPGTRLTVT.

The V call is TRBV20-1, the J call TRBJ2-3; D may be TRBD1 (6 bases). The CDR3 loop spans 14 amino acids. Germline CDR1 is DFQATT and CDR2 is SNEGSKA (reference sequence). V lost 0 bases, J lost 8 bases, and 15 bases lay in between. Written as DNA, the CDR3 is TGCAGTGCTAGAGATCCCCAGGGGAAGGGTACGCAGTATTTT. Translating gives CSARDPQGKGTQYF.